The 25 T cell receptor beta chains given below trace back to one sample, sequenced in a study of T cell changes during pregnancy in multiple sclerosis. Only in-frame clones appear in the TCRdb table, and some are missing; sequencing was by immunoSEQ multiplex PCR. The sample lists approximately 130,000 clones; about 93% were seen once. The sequencing here drew on peripheral blood, taken before pregnancy. Receptors originate from a female donor with multiple sclerosis, enrolled in a pregnancy study.

The chain carries TRBV5-4 and TRBJ2-7, with a tentative D call TRBD2 (7 bases). The germline gives CDR1 SGHNT, CDR2 YYREEE (reference sequence). The CDR3 has 16 amino acids. V lost 4 bases and J lost 6, with 23 bases in between. The CDR3 is CASSKQGGRASSEQYF. In DNA form, the CDR3 reads TGTGCCAGCAGCAAACAGGGTGGGAGGGCAAGCAGCGAGCAGTACTTC. Based on the CDR3 plus reference TRBV5-4 and TRBJ2-7, the full variable domain is ETGVTQSPTHLIKTRGQQVTLRCSSQSGHNTVSWYQQALGQGPQFIFQYYREEENGRGNFPPRFSGLQFPNYSSELNVNALELDDSALYLCASSKQGGRASSEQYFGPGTRLTVT.

The chain recombines TRBV10-1 with TRBJ2-1; 13 nucleotides match TRBD2. The CDR3 is made up of 19 amino acids. The J segment lost 2 bases and the V segment lost 4 bases, leaving 11 bases of the junction unmatched. Per germline, CDR1 WNHNN and CDR2 SYGVQD (reference sequence). CDR3 loop: CASSGTSTSGGAPYNEQFF. In nucleotides, the CDR3 is TGCGCCAGCAGTGGGACAAGTACTAGCGGGGGGGCCCCCTACAATGAGCAGTTCTTC.

V is TRBV11-2 and J is TRBJ2-5, with D possibly being TRBD2 (5 bases). Trimming took 5 bases from V and 4 from J, leaving 11 bases between them. CDR1 SGHAT and CDR2 FQNNGV come from the germline V gene. The CDR3 consists of 13 residues. CDR3 amino acids: CASSLRGRETQYF. The CDR3 DNA reads as TGTGCCAGCAGCCTCCGGGGTAGAGAGACCCAGTACTTC.

The chain joins TRBV7-2 to TRBJ2-1; 14 bases line up with TRBD2. The ends lost 5 bases at V and 8 bases at J; junction bases unmatched: 5. Germline values: CDR1 SGHTA, CDR2 FQGNSA. The length of the CDR3 is 15 residues. Here the CDR3 reads CASSMTSGGADEQFF. CDR3 in DNA: TGTGCCAGCAGCATGACTAGCGGGGGGGCAGATGAGCAGTTCTTC.

This chain links TRBV6-5 with TRBJ1-3; TRBD1 matches 7 bases. This CDR3 region has 14 residues. Germline values: CDR1 MNHEY, CDR2 SVGAGI. V was clipped by 6 bases and J by 0 bases; unmatched bases: 2. For the CDR3, the DNA is TGTGCCAGCAGGAGGGACAGCTCTGGAAACACCATATATTTT. Encoded protein: CASRRDSSGNTIYF.

The chain has TRBV6-5 and TRBJ2-2; 7 bases agree with TRBD1. This CDR3 region has 14 residues. V was clipped by 7 bases and J by 2 bases; unmatched bases: 4. Germline V lookup: CDR1 MNHEY, CDR2 SVGAGI. The CDR3 region is CASTRDSNTGELFF. Written as DNA, the CDR3 is TGTGCCAGCACCCGGGACAGTAACACCGGGGAGCTGTTTTTT.

The J gene is TRBJ1-1, the V gene TRBV5-6, with a possible D match to TRBD1 (6 bases). CDR1 is SGHDT and CDR2 is YYEEEE in the germline V gene. Trimming took 2 bases from V and 7 from J, leaving 12 bases between them. The CDR3 is made up of 13 amino acids. CDR3 loop: CASSFRGGIEAFF. Here the CDR3 DNA reads TGTGCCAGCAGCTTTAGGGGGGGTATTGAAGCTTTCTTT. The full variable domain, rest sourced from reference TRBV5-6 and TRBJ1-1, is DAGVTQSPTHLIKTRGQQVTLRCSPKSGHDTVSWYQQALGQGPQFIFQYYEEEERQRGNFPDRFSGHQFPNYSSELNVNALLLGDSALYLCASSFRGGIEAFFGQGTRLTVV.

The chain uses TRBV19 and TRBJ2-5; the match to TRBD2 covers 12 bases. After removal of 4 bases from V and 5 bases from J, the junction contained 8 bases not matched to a gene. This CDR3 contains 16 residues. Germline values: CDR1 LNHDA, CDR2 SQIVND (reference sequence). The CDR3 DNA reads TGTGCCAGTAGTACGACTAGCGGGAGACCCGGTGAGACCCAGTACTTC. This translates into CASSTTSGRPGETQYF. The entire variable domain, with the rest obtained from reference TRBV19 and TRBJ2-5, is as follows: DGGITQSPKYLFRKEGQNVTLSCEQNLNHDAMYWYRQDPGQGLRLIYYSQIVNDFQKGDIAEGYSVSREKKESFPLTVTSAQKNPTAFYLCASSTTSGRPGETQYFGPGTRLLVL.

The J gene is TRBJ1-4, the V gene TRBV27, with 9 nucleotides matching TRBD1. This CDR3 region has 15 residues. V shed 5 bases and J 5 bases; nucleotides not matched to a gene: 6. In germline, CDR1 is MNHEY, CDR2 SMNVEV (reference sequence). For the CDR3, the DNA is TGTGCCAGCAGTCGTGGACAGGGGTTGAATGAAAAACTGTTTTTT. Its translation is CASSRGQGLNEKLFF.

This clone was detected once. This chain links TRBV5-6 with TRBJ1-1; D is undetermined. The V gene lost 0 bases and the J gene lost 1 base, with 7 bases spanning the gap. The CDR3 is made up of 14 amino acids. Germline assignment: CDR1 SGHDT and CDR2 YYEEEE. CDR3 nucleotide sequence: TGTGCCAGCAGCTTGGGTCTGCGGAACACTGAAGCTTTCTTT. It encodes CASSLGLRNTEAFF.

The J gene is TRBJ2-7, the V gene TRBV27; D gene unclear. Deletions cut 3 bases from V and 0 bases from J, with 9 bases between. In germline, CDR1 is MNHEY, CDR2 SMNVEV (reference sequence). The CDR3 has 14 residues. The CDR3 here is CASSFGGSSYEQYF. The CDR3 DNA sequence: TGTGCCAGCAGTTTCGGCGGTAGCTCCTACGAGCAGTACTTC.

The gene calls are TRBV7-9 and TRBJ2-1; TRBD2 might be the D (6 bases). CDR1 and CDR2 (germline): SEHNR, FQNEAQ (reference sequence). Trimming pared 0 bases from V and 8 bases from J, leaving 11 bases between. CDR3 length: 14 residues. The CDR3 loop is CASSLATSSDEQFF. In DNA, the CDR3 is TGTGCCAGCAGCTTAGCCACTAGCTCCGATGAGCAGTTCTTC.

The table lists this clone with a count of one. The chain has TRBV9 and TRBJ1-2; D may be TRBD1 (6 bases). Germline V gene data show CDR1 as SGDLS and CDR2 as YYNGEE. CDR3 length: 16 amino acids. The V gene lost 3 bases and the J gene lost 0 bases, with 15 bases spanning the gap. CDR3 bases: TGTGCCAGCAGCGCTCGGGACACCGGATCTAACTATGGCTACACCTTC. It codes for CASSARDTGSNYGYTF.

This clone has only one observation. V is TRBV5-4 and J is TRBJ1-1; D is unresolved. The germline gives CDR1 SGHNT, CDR2 YYREEE (reference sequence). CDR3 size: 13 residues. Trimming removed 6 bases at V and 2 bases at J, with 11 bases between. Here the CDR3 reads CASTFEGNTEAFF. DNA of the CDR3: TGTGCCAGCACCTTTGAGGGAAACACTGAAGCTTTCTTT.

The CDR3 here is CASSPRPGQTTYEQYF. CDR3 DNA sequence: TGTGCCAGTAGTCCGAGGCCGGGACAGACAACCTACGAGCAGTACTTC. The chain uses TRBV19 and TRBJ2-7, with 7 bases identical to TRBD1. CDR1 and CDR2 (germline): LNHDA, SQIVND (reference sequence). The CDR3 extends over 16 amino acids. With V trimmed by 5 bases and J by 2 bases, 12 bases remained unmatched.

This clone occurred once. The chain joins TRBV15 to TRBJ2-7; 9 nucleotides align to TRBD1. Losses at the gene ends were 2 bases for V and 4 bases for J; bases not matched to a gene: 9. Per the germline V gene, CDR1 is LNHNV and CDR2 is YYDKDF (reference sequence). The CDR3 has 16 residues. Here the CDR3 reads CATSRRSRDRVYEQYF. The CDR3 DNA reads TGTGCCACCAGCAGACGGTCCCGGGACAGGGTGTACGAGCAGTACTTC.

Written as DNA, the CDR3 is TGTGCCTGGATAGGAGGCTATGAAGCTTTCTTT. Amino acid sequence: CAWIGGYEAFF. The rearrangement links TRBV30 to TRBJ1-1; no clear D. The CDR3 length is 11 residues. V lost 4 bases, J lost 7 bases, and 10 bases lay in between. CDR1 and CDR2 from the germline V gene are GTSNPN and SVGIG (reference sequence).

The J gene is TRBJ2-1, the V gene TRBV7-9; a possible D gene is TRBD1 (6 bases). This CDR3 spans 14 amino acids. Germline-derived CDR1 and CDR2 are SEHNR and FQNEAQ (reference sequence). V lost 1 base and J lost 8, with 12 bases in between. The CDR3 DNA reads TGTGCCAGCAGCTTAGAGTTCAGGGGTGATGAGCAGTTCTTC. This sequence encodes CASSLEFRGDEQFF. The full variable domain, in which reference TRBV7-9 and TRBJ2-1 provide the parts outside the CDR3, is DTGVSQNPRHKITKRGQNVTFRCDPISEHNRLYWYRQTLGQGPEFLTYFQNEAQLEKSRLLSDRFSAERPKGSFSTLEIQRTEQGDSAMYLCASSLEFRGDEQFFGPGTRLTVL.

The J gene is TRBJ2-7, the V gene TRBV7-9; 8 bases agree with TRBD1. This CDR3 has 14 amino acids. Germline CDR1 reads SEHNR; CDR2 reads FQNEAQ (reference sequence). Losses at the gene ends were 5 bases for V and 3 bases for J; bases not matched to a gene: 6. CDR3 amino acids: CASSLGTGLYEQYF. The CDR3 DNA is TGTGCCAGCAGCCTCGGGACAGGCCTCTACGAGCAGTACTTC.

The CDR3 DNA is TGTGCCAGCAGTTTATCCTACCGCTTTCAAGAGACCCAGTACTTC. Amino acids: CASSLSYRFQETQYF. This chain uses TRBV27 with TRBJ2-5; no definite D call. The germline V gene has CDR1 MNHEY and CDR2 SMNVEV (reference sequence). The germline V and J ends were trimmed by 0 bases and 2 bases, with 10 bases remaining between them. The CDR3 is 15 amino acids.

V and J are TRBV6-1 and TRBJ2-7; 8 bases are a match to TRBD2. With 7 bases clipped from V and 2 bases from J, the junction kept 7 bases outside the gene matches. Germline V gene lookup returns CDR1 MNHNS and CDR2 SASEGT. This CDR3 region has 14 residues. For the CDR3, the DNA is TGTGCCAGCAAAGAAGCGGGGGCCGCCTACGAGCAGTACTTC. It encodes CASKEAGAAYEQYF.

The rearrangement joins TRBV27 to TRBJ2-2; TRBD2 matches 10 bases. With V trimmed by 1 base and J by 3 bases, 14 bases remained unmatched. Germline CDR1 reads MNHEY; CDR2 reads SMNVEV (reference sequence). The CDR3 runs 20 residues. The CDR3 nucleotides read TGTGCCAGCAGTTTATTCCCCCCGCCTAGCGGGAGTTTGGACACCGGGGAGCTGTTTTTT. It codes for CASSLFPPPSGSLDTGELFF.

This clone was seen a single time. The V call is TRBV5-4, the J call TRBJ2-5, with 7 nucleotides matching TRBD2. The CDR3 has 15 amino acids. The V and J ends lost 4 bases and 5 bases, in that order; junction bases with no gene match: 11. Per germline, CDR1 SGHNT and CDR2 YYREEE (reference sequence). The CDR3 sequence is CASSATTSLRETQYF. The CDR3 DNA is TGTGCCAGCAGCGCGACGACTAGCTTACGGGAGACCCAGTACTTC.

The chain's CDR3 is CASSLDGGARVSDTQYF. The CDR3 DNA reads as TGTGCCAGCAGCTTGGATGGGGGGGCAAGAGTGTCAGATACGCAGTATTTT. The chain is built from TRBV5-4 and TRBJ2-3; TRBD2 might be the D (7 bases). The CDR3 spans 17 residues. V lost 0 bases, J lost 4 bases, and 18 bases lay in between. Germline CDR1 and CDR2: SGHNT and YYREEE (reference sequence).

CDR3 sequence: CASSRASNTGELFF. The CDR3 DNA sequence: TGTGCCAGCAGCCGCGCGAGTAACACCGGGGAGCTGTTTTTT. This sequence joins TRBV9 and TRBJ2-2; D is ambiguous. V was cut by 4 bases and J by 2 bases, with 9 bases left in between. CDR3 length: 14 residues. Germline values: CDR1 SGDLS, CDR2 YYNGEE. The full variable domain, in which reference TRBV9 and TRBJ2-2 provide the parts outside the CDR3, is DSGVTQTPKHLITATGQRVTLRCSPRSGDLSVYWYQQSLDQGLQFLIQYYNGEERAKGNILERFSAQQFPDLHSELNLSSLELGDSALYFCASSRASNTGELFFGEGSRLTVL.